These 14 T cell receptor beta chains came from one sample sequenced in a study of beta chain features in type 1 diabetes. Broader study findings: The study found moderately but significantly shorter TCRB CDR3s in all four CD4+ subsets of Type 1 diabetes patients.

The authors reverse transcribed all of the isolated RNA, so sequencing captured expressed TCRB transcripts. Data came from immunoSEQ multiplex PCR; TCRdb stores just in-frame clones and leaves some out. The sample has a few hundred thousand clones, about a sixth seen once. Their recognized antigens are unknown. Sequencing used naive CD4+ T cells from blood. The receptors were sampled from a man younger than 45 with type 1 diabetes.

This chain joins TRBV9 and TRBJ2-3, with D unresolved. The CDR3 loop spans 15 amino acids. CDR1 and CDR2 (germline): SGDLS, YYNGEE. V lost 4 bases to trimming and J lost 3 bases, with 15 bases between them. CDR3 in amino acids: CASSLLPFPTDTQYF. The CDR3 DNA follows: TGTGCCAGCAGCCTCCTACCTTTTCCTACAGATACGCAGTATTTT.

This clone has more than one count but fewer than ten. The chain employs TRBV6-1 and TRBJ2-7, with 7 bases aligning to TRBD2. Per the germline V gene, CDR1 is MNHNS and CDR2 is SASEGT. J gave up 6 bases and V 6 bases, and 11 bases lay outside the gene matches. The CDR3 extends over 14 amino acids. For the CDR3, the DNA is TGTGCCAGCAGCACCCAGCGGGATCGGTTCGAGCAGTACTTC. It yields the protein CASSTQRDRFEQYF.

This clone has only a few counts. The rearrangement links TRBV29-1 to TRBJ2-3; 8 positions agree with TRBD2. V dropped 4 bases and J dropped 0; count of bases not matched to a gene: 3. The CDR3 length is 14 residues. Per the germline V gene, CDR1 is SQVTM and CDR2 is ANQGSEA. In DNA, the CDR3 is TGCAGCGTTGGGACTAGCAGTAGCACAGATACGCAGTATTTT. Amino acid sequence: CSVGTSSSTDTQYF.

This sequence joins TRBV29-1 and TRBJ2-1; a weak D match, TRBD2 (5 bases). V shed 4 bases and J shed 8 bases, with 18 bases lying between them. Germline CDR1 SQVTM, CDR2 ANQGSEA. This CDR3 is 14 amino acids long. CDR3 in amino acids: CSVGRTDGLYEQFF. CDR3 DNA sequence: TGCAGCGTTGGGAGGACTGATGGGCTATATGAGCAGTTCTTC.

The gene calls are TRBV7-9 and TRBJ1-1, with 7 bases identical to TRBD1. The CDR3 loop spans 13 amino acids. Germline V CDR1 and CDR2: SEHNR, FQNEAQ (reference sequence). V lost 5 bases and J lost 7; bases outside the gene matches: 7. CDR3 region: CASSQTGRDEAFF. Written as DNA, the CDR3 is TGTGCCAGCAGCCAGACAGGGAGGGATGAAGCTTTCTTT.

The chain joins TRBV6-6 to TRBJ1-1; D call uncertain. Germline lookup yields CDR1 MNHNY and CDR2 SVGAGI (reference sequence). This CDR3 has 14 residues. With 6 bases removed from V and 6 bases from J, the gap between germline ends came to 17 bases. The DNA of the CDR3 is TGTGCCAGCAGCCGGAGCCACAGTGCCTCTGAAGCTTTCTTT. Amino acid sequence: CASSRSHSASEAFF.

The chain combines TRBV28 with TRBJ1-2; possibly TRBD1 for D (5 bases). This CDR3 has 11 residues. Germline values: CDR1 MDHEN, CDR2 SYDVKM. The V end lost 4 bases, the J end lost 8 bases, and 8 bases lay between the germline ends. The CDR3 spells CASSSGWGYTF. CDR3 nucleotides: TGTGCCAGCAGTTCAGGGTGGGGCTACACCTTC.

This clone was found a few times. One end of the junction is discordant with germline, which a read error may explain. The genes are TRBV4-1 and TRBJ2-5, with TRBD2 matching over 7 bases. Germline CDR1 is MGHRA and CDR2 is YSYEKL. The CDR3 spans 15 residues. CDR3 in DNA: TGCGCCAGCAGCCAAGCCCGGACTAGAGAAGATACCCAGTACTTC. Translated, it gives CASSQARTREDTQYF.

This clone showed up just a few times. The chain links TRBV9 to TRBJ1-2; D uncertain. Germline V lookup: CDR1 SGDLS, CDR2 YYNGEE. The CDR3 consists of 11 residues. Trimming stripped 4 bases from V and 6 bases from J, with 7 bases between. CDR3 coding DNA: TGTGCCAGCAGCAGGGAACATGGCTACACCTTC. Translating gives CASSREHGYTF.

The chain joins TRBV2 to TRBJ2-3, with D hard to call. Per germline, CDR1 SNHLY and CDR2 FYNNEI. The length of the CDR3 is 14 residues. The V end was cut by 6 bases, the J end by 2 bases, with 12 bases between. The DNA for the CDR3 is TGTGCCAGCAGCCAGGCCAGATTCACAGATACGCAGTATTTT. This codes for CASSQARFTDTQYF. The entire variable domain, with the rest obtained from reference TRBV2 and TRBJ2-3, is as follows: EPEVTQTPSHQVTQMGQEVILRCVPISNHLYFYWYRQILGQKVEFLVSFYNNEISEKSEIFDDQFSVERPDGSNFTLKIRSTKLEDSAMYFCASSQARFTDTQYFGPGTRLTVL.

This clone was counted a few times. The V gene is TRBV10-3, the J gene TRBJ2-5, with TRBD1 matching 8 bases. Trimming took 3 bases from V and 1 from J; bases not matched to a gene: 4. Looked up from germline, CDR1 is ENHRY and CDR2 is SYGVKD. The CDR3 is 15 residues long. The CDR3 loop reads CAISDLGQAQETQYF. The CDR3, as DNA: TGTGCCATCAGTGACTTGGGACAGGCCCAAGAGACCCAGTACTTC.

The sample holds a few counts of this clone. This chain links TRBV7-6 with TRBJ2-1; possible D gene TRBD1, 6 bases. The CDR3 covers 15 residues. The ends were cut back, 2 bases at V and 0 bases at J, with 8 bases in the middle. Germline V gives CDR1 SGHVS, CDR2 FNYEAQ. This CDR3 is CASSLQGSSYNEQFF. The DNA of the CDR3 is TGTGCCAGCAGCTTACAGGGGAGCTCCTACAATGAGCAGTTCTTC.

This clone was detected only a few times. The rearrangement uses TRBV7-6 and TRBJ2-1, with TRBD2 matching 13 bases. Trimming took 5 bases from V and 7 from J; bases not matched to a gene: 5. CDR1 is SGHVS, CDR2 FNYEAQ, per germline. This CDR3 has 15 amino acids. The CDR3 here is CASSPRTSGSNEQFF. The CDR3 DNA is TGTGCCAGCAGCCCCCGGACTAGCGGGAGTAATGAGCAGTTCTTC.

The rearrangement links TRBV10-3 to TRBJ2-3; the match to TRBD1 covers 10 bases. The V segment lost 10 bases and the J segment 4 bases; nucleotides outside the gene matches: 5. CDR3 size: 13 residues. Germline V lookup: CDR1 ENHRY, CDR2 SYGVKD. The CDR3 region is CATRTGGADTQYF. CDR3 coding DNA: TGTGCCACTCGGACAGGGGGAGCAGATACGCAGTATTTT.